A single sample gave rise to the 11 T cell receptor beta chains below, sequenced in a study of blood T cell repertoires in COVID-19. Clones were read by immunoSEQ multiplex PCR, and TCRdb kept only the in-frame ones, dropping some. Counted here are 310,000 or so clones, around 80% occurring once; the ten biggest clones make up 1% to 1.5%. The sample comprised peripheral blood. Source of these receptors: a woman aged 45-59 years with acute or convalescent COVID-19.

The V gene is TRBV12-3 or TRBV12-4, the J gene TRBJ2-3, with D hard to call. This CDR3 is 12 amino acids long. V lost 3 bases and J lost 5, with 6 bases in between. The CDR3 reads CASSFLGDTQYF. In DNA, the CDR3 is TGTGCCAGCAGTTTCCTCGGAGATACGCAGTATTTT.

This chain uses TRBV15 with TRBJ2-3; possible D gene TRBD1, 6 bases. The CDR3 has 14 residues. Per the germline V gene, CDR1 is LNHNV and CDR2 is YYDKDF (reference sequence). V gave up 5 bases and J gave up 4 bases, with 13 bases separating them. The CDR3, as DNA: TGTGCCACCAGCCCCAGGACAGCTGCAGATACGCAGTATTTT. It encodes CATSPRTAADTQYF.

This clone was detected a few times. The chain couples TRBV14 to TRBJ1-1; a possible D gene is TRBD1 (6 bases). Germline V gene lookup returns CDR1 SGHDN and CDR2 FVKESK. There are 12 residues in the CDR3. Trimming shortened V by 4 bases and J by 7 bases, and 10 bases separated the two germline ends. The CDR3 DNA is TGTGCCAGCAGCCCCGACAGGCGTGAAGCTTTCTTT. As protein: CASSPDRREAFF.

V usage is TRBV7-9 and J usage is TRBJ1-4; 7 bases map to TRBD1. J was trimmed by 10 bases and V by 4 bases; bases with no gene match: 15. The CDR3 is made up of 16 amino acids. Germline loops: CDR1 SEHNR, CDR2 FQNEAQ (reference sequence). The CDR3 nucleotides read TGTGCCAGCAGCTCCGCCCCGAGACAGGGAGCCGGAAAACTGTTTTTT. It is translated as CASSSAPRQGAGKLFF.

The chain combines TRBV20-1 with TRBJ1-2; possible D gene TRBD1, 5 bases. V lost 6 bases and J 7 bases, leaving 6 bases between the germline ends. From germline, CDR1 is DFQATT and CDR2 SNEGSKA (reference sequence). This CDR3 is built from 9 residues. CDR3 sequence (DNA): TGCAGTGCCGACAGTGGCTACACCTTC. Translated: CSADSGYTF.

This chain uses TRBV5-5 with TRBJ2-7; TRBD1 matches 9 bases. Unmatched junction bases numbered 8, after V lost 7 bases and J lost 3 bases. Germline V gene data show CDR1 as SGHKS and CDR2 as YYEKEE (reference sequence). CDR3 length equals 14 residues. The DNA of the CDR3 is TGTGCCAGCGGCTCAAGACAGGGGGTCTACGAGCAGTACTTC. It translates to CASGSRQGVYEQYF.

The chain employs TRBV7-8 and TRBJ2-7, with 12 bases matching TRBD1. The CDR3 is 16 residues long. With V trimmed by 5 bases and J by 3 bases, 8 bases remained unmatched. From germline, CDR1 is SGHVS and CDR2 FQNEAQ. CDR3 protein: CASSLRDRGLGYEQYF. The CDR3 nucleotides are TGTGCCAGCAGCCTCCGGGACAGGGGGCTAGGCTACGAGCAGTACTTC.

This chain connects TRBV29-1 to TRBJ2-1; 13 positions match TRBD2. CDR3 length: 15 amino acids. CDR1 is SQVTM and CDR2 is ANQGSEA in the germline V gene. V lost 4 bases and J lost 2; bases outside the gene matches: 2. The CDR3 region is CSVAGTSGAYNEQFF. The CDR3 DNA reads TGCAGCGTTGCTGGGACTAGCGGGGCCTACAATGAGCAGTTCTTC.

This chain joins TRBV4-1 and TRBJ1-2, with TRBD1 identical over 7 bases. Germline V lookup: CDR1 MGHRA, CDR2 YSYEKL. This CDR3 has 15 amino acids. The V segment lost 4 bases and the J segment 3 bases; nucleotides outside the gene matches: 8. CDR3 protein: CASSPPTGPDYGYTF. CDR3 bases: TGCGCCAGCAGCCCCCCGACAGGGCCCGACTATGGCTACACCTTC.

This chain links TRBV7-8 with TRBJ1-1; a possible D gene is TRBD1 (6 bases). V lost 2 bases and J lost 4, with 14 bases in between. The CDR3 has 15 amino acids. CDR1 is SGHVS, CDR2 FQNEAQ, per germline. The CDR3 DNA is TGTGCCAGCAGCTTAAACAGGGAGAAAGGCACTGAAGCTTTCTTT. Translating it yields CASSLNREKGTEAFF.

The gene calls are TRBV4-1 and TRBJ2-1, with D perhaps TRBD2 (6 bases). The CDR3 spans 16 residues. V gave up 5 bases and J gave up 8 bases, with 22 bases separating them. The germline CDR1 and CDR2 sequences are MGHRA and YSYEKL. The CDR3 DNA reads TGCGCCAGCAGCTATAGTGGCGCGGGAAGTATATATGAGCAGTTCTTC. Translation: CASSYSGAGSIYEQFF.